One and the same sample provided the 5 T cell receptor beta chains below, sequenced in a study of blood T cell repertoires in COVID-19 (dated by TCRdb to between 2020 and 2021). Library construction relied on the immunoSEQ multiplex PCR assay. The table comes from immuneACCESS by way of TCRdb, which keeps in-frame sequences with V and J called. Part of the clones is missing from these tables; in studies checked, under half for an unresolved V gene and the rest for unknown reasons. The sample table lists a few hundred thousand clones, 80% to 90% of them with a count of one. The biggest ten clones account for 1.1% of the sample. The sample taken for sequencing was PBMCs or T cells enriched from blood (not recorded which). The receptor set was obtained from a man between 25 and 39 years old who had recovered from COVID-19.

The chain carries TRBV14 and TRBJ2-7; TRBD2 agrees at 7 bases. Per germline, CDR1 SGHDN and CDR2 FVKESK. The CDR3 has 16 residues. V lost 3 bases and J lost 3; bases outside the gene matches: 11. The CDR3 region has the DNA TGTGCCAGCAGCCATCCGGGGAGCGGGGCTTACTACGAGCAGTACTTC. Translating it yields CASSHPGSGAYYEQYF.

The gene calls are TRBV2 and TRBJ1-4; 8 bases are shared with TRBD1. The germline gives CDR1 SNHLY, CDR2 FYNNEI. V gave up 8 bases and J gave up 6 bases; unmatched junction bases: 5. The CDR3 is 13 residues long. The CDR3 DNA is TGTGCCAGCGCGACAGGGGTGGATGAAAAACTGTTTTTT. This sequence encodes CASATGVDEKLFF. Using reference TRBV2 and TRBJ1-4 for the parts outside the CDR3, the full variable domain is EPEVTQTPSHQVTQMGQEVILRCVPISNHLYFYWYRQILGQKVEFLVSFYNNEISEKSEIFDDQFSVERPDGSNFTLKIRSTKLEDSAMYFCASATGVDEKLFFGSGTQLSVL.

The chain couples TRBV27 to TRBJ2-1; 8 bases are shared with TRBD2. V shed 4 bases, J shed 10 bases, and the junction held 6 bases outside the gene matches. The CDR3 is 13 residues long. In germline, CDR1 is MNHEY, CDR2 SMNVEV (reference sequence). CDR3 sequence (DNA): TGTGCCAGCAGTTCTTTAGCGGGAACCGAGCAGTTCTTC. This translates into CASSSLAGTEQFF.

The gene calls are TRBV3-1 (or the pseudogene TRBV3-2) and TRBJ2-7; D is ambiguous. Germline V lookup: CDR1 LGHDT, CDR2 YNNKEL (reference sequence). This CDR3 has 13 amino acids. V was trimmed by 7 bases and J by 6 bases, leaving 16 bases between them. The CDR3 DNA follows: TGTGCCAGCACCGCAGTCCCTGCCTGCGAGCAGTACTTC. Translation gives CASTAVPACEQYF.

This sequence joins TRBV4-1 and TRBJ2-2; D is possibly TRBD1 (6 bases). This CDR3 contains 16 residues. CDR1 and CDR2 from the germline V gene are MGHRA and YSYEKL. The germline V and J ends were trimmed by 2 bases and 2 bases, with 12 bases remaining between them. The CDR3 is CASSQITGKNTGELFF. As DNA, the CDR3 is TGCGCCAGCAGCCAAATAACAGGGAAAAACACCGGGGAGCTGTTTTTT.